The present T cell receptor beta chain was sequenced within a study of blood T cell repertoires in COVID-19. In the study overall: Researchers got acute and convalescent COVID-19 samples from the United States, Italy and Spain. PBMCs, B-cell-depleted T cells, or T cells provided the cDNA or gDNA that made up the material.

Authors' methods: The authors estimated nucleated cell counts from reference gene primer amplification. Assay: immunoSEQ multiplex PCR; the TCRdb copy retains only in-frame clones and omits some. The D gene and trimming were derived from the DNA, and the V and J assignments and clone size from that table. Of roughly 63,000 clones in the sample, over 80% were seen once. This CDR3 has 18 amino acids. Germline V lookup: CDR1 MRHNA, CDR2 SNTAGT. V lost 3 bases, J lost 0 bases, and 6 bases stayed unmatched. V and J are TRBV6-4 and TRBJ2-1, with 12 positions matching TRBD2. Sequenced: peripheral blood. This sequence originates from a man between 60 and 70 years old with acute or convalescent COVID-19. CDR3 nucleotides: TGTGCCAGCAGTGAAACTAGCGGGAGGTCGTACTCCTACAATGAGCAGTTCTTC. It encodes CASSETSGRSYSYNEQFF.